Listed here are 21 T cell receptor beta chains from one sample, sequenced in a study of shared clonotypes between healthy human individuals. Clones were sequenced by immunoSEQ multiplex PCR, and TCRdb holds only the in-frame ones, with some missing. Of about a million clones in the sample, around three quarters were seen once. The specimen was memory CD4+ T cells from PBMCs. Subset specified: CD45RA-negative fraction. The receptor set was obtained from a young man in good health. Some clones in this sample may be carry-over from other donors' samples.

The chain uses TRBV4-2 and TRBJ1-1; the D is unclear. The CDR3 runs to 15 residues. Germline V gene sequence: CDR1 LGHNA, CDR2 YNFKEQ. V lost 0 bases to trimming and J lost 0 bases, with 8 bases between them. The CDR3 here is CASSQDRAVNTEAFF. For the CDR3, the DNA is TGTGCCAGCAGCCAAGATAGGGCGGTGAACACTGAAGCTTTCTTT.

A note on this clone: This specimen includes other DNA sequences encoding the same CDR3. The chain recombines TRBV5-1 with TRBJ1-1; D is unclear. V was shortened by 5 bases and J by 0 bases, with 14 bases between the two germline ends. Germline CDR1 reads SGHRS; CDR2 reads YFSETQ. The CDR3 runs 15 residues. The CDR3 is CASSLLGIMNTEAFF. CDR3 nucleotide sequence: TGCGCCAGCAGTCTCCTGGGCATAATGAACACTGAAGCTTTCTTT.

The rearrangement uses TRBV6-6 and TRBJ1-1; weak D call: TRBD1 (5 bases). Trimming left V 7 bases short and J 0 bases short, with 18 bases between. This CDR3 spans 16 amino acids. Per germline, CDR1 MNHNY and CDR2 SVGAGI (reference sequence). Here the CDR3 reads CASIPWWGVMNTEAFF. CDR3 nucleotides: TGTGCCAGCATCCCATGGTGGGGGGTCATGAACACTGAAGCTTTCTTT.

The chain has TRBV5-8 and TRBJ1-3, with no clear D. This CDR3 is built from 15 residues. V lost 1 base and J 0 bases, leaving 8 bases between the germline ends. Germline V gene data show CDR1 as SGHTS and CDR2 as YDEGEE. Written as DNA, the CDR3 is TGTGCCAGCAGCTTGCGGGATAGCTCTGGAAACACCATATATTTT. Translation gives CASSLRDSSGNTIYF.

The rearrangement joins TRBV6-1 to TRBJ2-5; D gene ambiguous. There are 12 residues in the CDR3. Trimming cost V 2 bases and J 5 bases, with 6 bases left between them. In germline, CDR1 is MNHNS, CDR2 SASEGT. The CDR3 DNA reads TGTGCCAGCAGTGAAAGGGCGGAGACCCAGTACTTC. Encoded protein: CASSERAETQYF.

This sequence joins TRBV6-1 and TRBJ2-2; D perhaps matches TRBD1 (5 bases). The V gene lost 7 bases and the J gene lost 8 bases, with 11 bases spanning the gap. This CDR3 contains 12 residues. Looked up from germline, CDR1 is MNHNS and CDR2 is SASEGT. The CDR3 loop reads CASNVGVGELFF. CDR3 in DNA: TGTGCCAGCAACGTAGGGGTGGGGGAGCTGTTTTTT.

This chain links TRBV6-1 with TRBJ2-2, with a weak D call TRBD2 (6 bases). Germline V gives CDR1 MNHNS, CDR2 SASEGT. The CDR3 has 15 amino acids. The ends were cut back, 6 bases at V and 6 bases at J, with 17 bases in the middle. The CDR3 loop reads CASSIQGGLPGELFF. For the CDR3, the DNA is TGTGCCAGCAGCATACAAGGAGGGCTTCCCGGGGAGCTGTTTTTT.

In this sample, this clone turned up a few times. The chain uses TRBV7-2 and TRBJ1-2, with unresolved D. The CDR3 is 11 amino acids. Germline loops: CDR1 SGHTA, CDR2 FQGNSA. Between the trimmed V and J ends, which lost 5 bases and 4 bases, there was a span of 5 bases. CDR3 bases: TGTGCCAGCAGCCTCTCCTATGGCTACACCTTC. Translating it yields CASSLSYGYTF.

The chain recombines TRBV15 with TRBJ2-2, with D possibly matching TRBD1 (6 bases). The germline gives CDR1 LNHNV, CDR2 YYDKDF (reference sequence). The CDR3 has 13 residues. V lost 9 bases, J lost 3 bases, and 11 bases lay in between. The CDR3 DNA reads as TGTGCCACGGGCCAGGGGTACACCGGGGAGCTGTTTTTT. It is translated as CATGQGYTGELFF.

This chain joins TRBV30 and TRBJ1-1, with 7 bases lining up with TRBD1. The CDR3 totals 13 residues. Germline V gene lookup returns CDR1 GTSNPN and CDR2 SVGIG (reference sequence). V gave up 5 bases and J gave up 2 bases; unmatched junction bases: 5. In nucleotides, the CDR3 is TGTGCCTGGGGGACAGAGCCAAACACTGAAGCTTTCTTT. Its translation: CAWGTEPNTEAFF.

This clone was observed many times. Other DNA sequences in this specimen translate into the identical CDR3. The chain combines TRBV7-9 with TRBJ2-3; a weak D match, TRBD1 (5 bases). Between the trimmed V and J ends, which lost 4 bases and 1 base, there was a span of 6 bases. Germline values: CDR1 SEHNR, CDR2 FQNEAQ (reference sequence). The CDR3 has 13 amino acids. The chain's CDR3 is CASSSRGTDTQYF. The CDR3 DNA follows: TGTGCCAGCAGCTCCAGGGGCACAGATACGCAGTATTTT. Based on the CDR3 plus reference TRBV7-9 and TRBJ2-3, the full variable domain is DTGVSQNPRHKITKRGQNVTFRCDPISEHNRLYWYRQTLGQGPEFLTYFQNEAQLEKSRLLSDRFSAERPKGSFSTLEIQRTEQGDSAMYLCASSSRGTDTQYFGPGTRLTVL.

The chain combines TRBV19 with TRBJ2-2, with 11 bases matching TRBD2. Germline-derived CDR1 and CDR2 are LNHDA and SQIVND (reference sequence). The trim removed 4 bases at V and 4 bases at J, leaving 11 bases unmatched. The CDR3 is 18 residues long. The CDR3 nucleotides are TGTGCCAGTAGTAGATCCGGGACTAGCGGAGTGGGCACCGGGGAGCTGTTTTTT. Protein sequence: CASSRSGTSGVGTGELFF.

The rearrangement links TRBV30 to TRBJ1-2; 8 nucleotides agree with TRBD1. Germline values: CDR1 GTSNPN, CDR2 SVGIG (reference sequence). This CDR3 has 21 amino acids. V lost 4 bases, J lost 9 bases, and 34 bases stayed unmatched. The CDR3 here is CAWTRPGQEQSPLWFIQSYTF. For the CDR3, the DNA is TGTGCCTGGACCCGACCGGGACAGGAGCAATCACCTCTATGGTTTATCCAGAGCTACACCTTC.

V and J are TRBV4-3 and TRBJ2-3, with 9 bases aligning to TRBD2. V trimming: 1 base; J trimming: 4 bases; junction bases outside the gene matches: 21. The germline gives CDR1 LGHNA, CDR2 YSLEER. The CDR3 loop spans 21 amino acids. This chain's CDR3 is CASSQGPAEGLATGGADTQYF. The CDR3 DNA follows: TGCGCCAGCAGCCAAGGACCGGCCGAGGGACTAGCCACCGGCGGCGCAGATACGCAGTATTTT.

The chain is built from TRBV11-2 and TRBJ2-7; tentatively, D is TRBD2 (6 bases). Trimming pared 4 bases from V and 6 bases from J, leaving 19 bases between. The CDR3 is 15 amino acids. The V gene's germline CDR1 is SGHAT and CDR2 FQNNGV. This CDR3 is CASSSLSGGPREQYF. In DNA form, the CDR3 reads TGTGCCAGCAGCTCCCTCTCCGGGGGTCCGCGCGAGCAGTACTTC.

This chain joins TRBV10-3 and TRBJ2-3; D might be TRBD2 (5 bases). The V gene lost 4 bases and the J gene lost 2 bases, with 10 bases spanning the gap. This CDR3 region has 14 residues. Germline values: CDR1 ENHRY, CDR2 SYGVKD. The CDR3 here is CAISAGISTDTQYF. In DNA form, the CDR3 reads TGTGCCATCAGTGCCGGGATCTCCACAGATACGCAGTATTTT.

V and J are TRBV27 and TRBJ2-7; D is ambiguous. This CDR3 has 13 amino acids. Deletions cut 4 bases from V and 1 base from J, with 8 bases between. Germline loops: CDR1 MNHEY, CDR2 SMNVEV (reference sequence). The CDR3 region has the DNA TGTGCCAGCAGTTGGGGAAATTCCTACGAGCAGTACTTC. It codes for CASSWGNSYEQYF.

This chain joins TRBV5-6 and TRBJ2-7; 7 nucleotides align to TRBD2. Germline V lookup: CDR1 SGHDT, CDR2 YYEEEE. The CDR3 has 15 amino acids. The trim removed 0 bases at V and 6 bases at J, leaving 9 bases unmatched. The CDR3 DNA reads as TGTGCCAGCAGCTTGGTCCCGACTAGCTTTGGCGAGCAGTACTTC. This gives the protein CASSLVPTSFGEQYF. Full variable domain (remainder filled in from reference TRBV5-6 and TRBJ2-7): DAGVTQSPTHLIKTRGQQVTLRCSPKSGHDTVSWYQQALGQGPQFIFQYYEEEERQRGNFPDRFSGHQFPNYSSELNVNALLLGDSALYLCASSLVPTSFGEQYFGPGTRLTVT.

The genes are TRBV30 and TRBJ2-1; TRBD2 is a possible D gene (6 bases). Germline V CDR1 and CDR2: GTSNPN, SVGIG (reference sequence). Between the trimmed V and J ends, which lost 2 bases and 7 bases, there was a span of 9 bases. The CDR3 length is 12 residues. The CDR3 sequence is CAWSPGRNEQFF. The DNA of the CDR3 is TGTGCCTGGAGTCCGGGGAGGAATGAGCAGTTCTTC.

This chain uses TRBV5-3 with TRBJ2-1, with 9 positions matching TRBD2. TRBV5-3 is classed as an ORF, of uncertain function. The CDR3 length is 16 residues. Trimming cost V 4 bases and J 4 bases; bases outside gene matches: 9. CDR3 loop: CARSQPLAGNYNEQFF. The CDR3 DNA follows: TGTGCCAGAAGCCAACCACTAGCGGGCAATTACAATGAGCAGTTCTTC.

V gene TRBV25-1 combines with J gene TRBJ2-3; no clear D gene. The ends were cut back, 8 bases at V and 3 bases at J, with 9 bases in the middle. In germline, CDR1 is MGHDK, CDR2 SYGVNS. The CDR3 length is 12 residues. This chain's CDR3 is CASVGSTDTQYF. CDR3 nucleotide sequence: TGTGCCAGCGTTGGGTCGACAGATACGCAGTATTTT.